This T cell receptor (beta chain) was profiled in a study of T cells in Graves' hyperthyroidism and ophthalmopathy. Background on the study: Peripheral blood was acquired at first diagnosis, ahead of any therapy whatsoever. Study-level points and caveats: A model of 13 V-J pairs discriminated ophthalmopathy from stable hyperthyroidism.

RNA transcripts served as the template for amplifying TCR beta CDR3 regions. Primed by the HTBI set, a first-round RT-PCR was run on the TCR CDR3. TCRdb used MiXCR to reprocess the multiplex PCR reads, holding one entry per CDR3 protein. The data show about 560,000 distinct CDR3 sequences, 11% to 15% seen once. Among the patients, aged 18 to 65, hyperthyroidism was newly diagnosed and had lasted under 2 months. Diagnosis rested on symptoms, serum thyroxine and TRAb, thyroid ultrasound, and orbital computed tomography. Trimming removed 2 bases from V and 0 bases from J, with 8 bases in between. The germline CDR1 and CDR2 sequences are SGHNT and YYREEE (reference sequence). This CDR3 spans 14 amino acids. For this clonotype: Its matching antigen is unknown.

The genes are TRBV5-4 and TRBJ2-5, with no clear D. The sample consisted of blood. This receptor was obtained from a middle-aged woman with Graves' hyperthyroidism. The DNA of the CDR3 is TGTGCCAGCAGCTTCAGACCCGACCAAGAGACCCAGTACTTC. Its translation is CASSFRPDQETQYF.